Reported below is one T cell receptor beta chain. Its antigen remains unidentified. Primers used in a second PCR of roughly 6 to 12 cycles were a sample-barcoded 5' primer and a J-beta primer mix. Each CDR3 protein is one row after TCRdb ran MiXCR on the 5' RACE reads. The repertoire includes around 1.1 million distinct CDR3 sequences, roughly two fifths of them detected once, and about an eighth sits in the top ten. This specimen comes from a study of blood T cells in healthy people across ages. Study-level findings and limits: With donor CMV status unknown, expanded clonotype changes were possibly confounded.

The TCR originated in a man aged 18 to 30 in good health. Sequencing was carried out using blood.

CDR3 bases: TGCAGTGCTAACCCCCGCAATGAGCAGTTCTTC. Protein product: CSANPRNEQFF. The rearrangement joins TRBV20-1 to TRBJ2-1; D not resolved. Germline CDR1 DFQATT, CDR2 SNEGSKA (reference sequence). The V end lost 4 bases, the J end lost 6 bases, and 7 bases lay between the germline ends. CDR3 length: 11 amino acids.